The following is a TCR beta chain sequence with its context. The target antigen is unknown. Using immunoSEQ multiplex PCR, the repertoire was profiled, and TCRdb retains in-frame clones only, with some absent. The repertoire holds approximately 65,000 clones, with 75% to 95% as singletons. Germline V lookup: CDR1 MNHNS, CDR2 SASEGT. This CDR3 contains 15 residues. The J segment lost 3 bases and the V segment lost 4 bases, leaving 7 bases of the junction unmatched. The time point: cycle 4 day 1 (C4D1), after less than 7 weeks of nivolumab. Every one of the patients relapsed after autologous stem cell transplantation (brentuximab vedotin exposure was variable). The entry originates in a study of PD-1 blockade in classical Hodgkin lymphoma. Study results and caveats: Later analyses included only patients treated at least 1 year post-ASCT. Before treatment, TCR diversity in newly diagnosed patients was reportedly lower than in healthy donors.

The chain recombines TRBV6-1 with TRBJ1-1; 8 positions agree with TRBD1. This TCR derives from a human donor with classical Hodgkin lymphoma. The sequencing here drew on peripheral blood mononuclear cells (PBMCs), taken before the fourth cycle of nivolumab. For the CDR3, the DNA is TGTGCCAGCAGTGCCGTAACGACAGGGGACACTGAAGCTTTCTTT. Encoded protein: CASSAVTTGDTEAFF.